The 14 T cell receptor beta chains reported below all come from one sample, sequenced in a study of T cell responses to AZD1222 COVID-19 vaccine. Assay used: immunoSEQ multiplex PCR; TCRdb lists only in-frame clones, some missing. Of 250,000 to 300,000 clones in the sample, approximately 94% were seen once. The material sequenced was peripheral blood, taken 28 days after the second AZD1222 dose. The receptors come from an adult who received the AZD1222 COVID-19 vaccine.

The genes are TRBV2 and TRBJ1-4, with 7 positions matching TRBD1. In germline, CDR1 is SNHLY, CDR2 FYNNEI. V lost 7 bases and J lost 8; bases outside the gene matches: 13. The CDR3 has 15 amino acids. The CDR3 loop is CASKFAGTEAEKLFF. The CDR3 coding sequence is TGTGCCAGCAAGTTCGCCGGGACAGAGGCCGAAAAACTGTTTTTT.

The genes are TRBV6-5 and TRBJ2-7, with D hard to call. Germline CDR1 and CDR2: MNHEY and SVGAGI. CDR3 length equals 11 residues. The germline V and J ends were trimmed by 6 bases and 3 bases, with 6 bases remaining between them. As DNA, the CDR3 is TGTGCCAGCAGGATCGGCTACGAGCAGTACTTC. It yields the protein CASRIGYEQYF.

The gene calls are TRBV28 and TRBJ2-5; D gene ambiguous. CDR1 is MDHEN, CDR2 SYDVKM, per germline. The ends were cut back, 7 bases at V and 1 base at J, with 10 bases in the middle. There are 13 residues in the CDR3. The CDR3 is CASKTYSQETQYF. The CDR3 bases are TGTGCCAGCAAGACCTACTCCCAAGAGACCCAGTACTTC.

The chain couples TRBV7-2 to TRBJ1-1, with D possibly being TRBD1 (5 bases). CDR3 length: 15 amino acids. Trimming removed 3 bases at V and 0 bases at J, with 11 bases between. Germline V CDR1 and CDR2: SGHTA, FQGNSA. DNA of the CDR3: TGTGCCAGCAGCTTGGGGGTACGGATGAACACTGAAGCTTTCTTT. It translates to CASSLGVRMNTEAFF.

The DNA of the CDR3 is TGTGCCAGCAGTTCCCGGGGGTCCCCCTTCAATGAGCAGTTCTTC. Its protein is CASSSRGSPFNEQFF. The chain combines TRBV6-2 or TRBV6-3 with TRBJ2-1, with a weak D call TRBD2 (6 bases). The CDR3 runs to 15 residues. Germline assignment: CDR1 MNHEY and CDR2 SVGEGT. V shed 4 bases and J shed 6 bases, with 16 bases lying between them.

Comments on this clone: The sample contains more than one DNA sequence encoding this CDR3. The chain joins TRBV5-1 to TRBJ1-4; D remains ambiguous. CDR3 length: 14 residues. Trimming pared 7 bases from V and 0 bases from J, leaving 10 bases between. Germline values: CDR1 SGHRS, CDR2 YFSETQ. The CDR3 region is CASSLGATNEKLFF. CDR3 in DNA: TGCGCCAGCTCTCTTGGGGCAACTAATGAAAAACTGTTTTTT.

CDR3 amino acids: CASSLPGATNEKLFF. The CDR3 nucleotides read TGTGCCAGCAGTTTACCAGGTGCAACTAATGAAAAACTGTTTTTT. V gene TRBV28 combines with J gene TRBJ1-4; D not certain. CDR1 and CDR2 (germline): MDHEN, SYDVKM. V shed 2 bases and J shed 0 bases, with 7 bases lying between them. The CDR3 is 15 amino acids.

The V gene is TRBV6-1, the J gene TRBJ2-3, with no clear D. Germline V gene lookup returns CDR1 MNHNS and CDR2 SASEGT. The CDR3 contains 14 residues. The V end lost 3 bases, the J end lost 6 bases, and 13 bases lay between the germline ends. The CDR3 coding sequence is TGTGCCAGCAGTGAGGGCCGGCCATGGGATACGCAGTATTTT. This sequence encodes CASSEGRPWDTQYF.

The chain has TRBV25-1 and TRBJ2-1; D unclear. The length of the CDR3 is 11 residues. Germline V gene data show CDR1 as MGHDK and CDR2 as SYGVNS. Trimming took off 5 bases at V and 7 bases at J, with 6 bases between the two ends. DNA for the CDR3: TGTGCCAGCAGTAGGGTGAATGAGCAGTTCTTC. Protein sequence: CASSRVNEQFF. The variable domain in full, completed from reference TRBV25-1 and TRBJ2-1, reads EADIYQTPRYLVIGTGKKITLECSQTMGHDKMYWYQQDPGMELHLIHYSYGVNSTEKGDLSSESTVSRIRTEHFPLTLESARPSHTSQYLCASSRVNEQFFGPGTRLTVL.

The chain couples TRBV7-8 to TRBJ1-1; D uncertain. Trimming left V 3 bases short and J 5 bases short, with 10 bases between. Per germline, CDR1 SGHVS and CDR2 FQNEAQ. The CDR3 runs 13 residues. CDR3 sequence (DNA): TGTGCCAGCAGCTTGGATCTGAGTACTGAAGCTTTCTTT. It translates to CASSLDLSTEAFF.

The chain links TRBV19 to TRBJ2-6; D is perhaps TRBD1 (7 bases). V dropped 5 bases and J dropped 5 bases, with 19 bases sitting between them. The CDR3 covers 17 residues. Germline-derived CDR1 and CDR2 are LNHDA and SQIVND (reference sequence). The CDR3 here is CASSGGTVVLRANVLTF. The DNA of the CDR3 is TGTGCCAGTAGTGGCGGGACAGTCGTTTTAAGGGCCAACGTCCTGACTTTC.

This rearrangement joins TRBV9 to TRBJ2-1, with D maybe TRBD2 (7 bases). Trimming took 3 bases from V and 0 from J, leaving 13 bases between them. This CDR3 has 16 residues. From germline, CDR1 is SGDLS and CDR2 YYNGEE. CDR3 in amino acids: CASSATGGPSYNEQFF. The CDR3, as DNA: TGTGCCAGCAGCGCTACCGGGGGGCCCTCCTACAATGAGCAGTTCTTC.

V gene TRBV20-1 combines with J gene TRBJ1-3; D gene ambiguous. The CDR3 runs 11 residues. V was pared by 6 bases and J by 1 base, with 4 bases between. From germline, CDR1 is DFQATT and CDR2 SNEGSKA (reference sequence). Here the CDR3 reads CSARSGNTIYF. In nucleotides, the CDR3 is TGCAGTGCCCGATCTGGAAACACCATATATTTT.

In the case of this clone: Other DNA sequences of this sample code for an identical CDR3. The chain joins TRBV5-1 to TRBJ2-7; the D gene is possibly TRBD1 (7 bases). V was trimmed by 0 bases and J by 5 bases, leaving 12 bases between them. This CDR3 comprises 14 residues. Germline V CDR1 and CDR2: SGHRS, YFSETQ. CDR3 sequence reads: CASSLGQGGDEQYF. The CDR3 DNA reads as TGCGCCAGCAGCTTGGGACAGGGAGGCGACGAGCAGTACTTC.